The present entry profiles one T cell receptor beta chain with its context. It has no known antigen specificity. No base qualities exist here, and no much larger clone lies one base off it. The source of the sample is a study of Ad26.COV2.S vaccination and SARS-CoV-2 variants (dated by TCRdb to the early 2020s). Notes on the research overall: Donors in the vaccine arm were drawn from COV1001, a phase I-IIa trial of Ad26.COV2.S in healthy adults that was multicentre, randomized, double-blind and placebo-controlled. Dosing of Ad26.COV2.S was intramuscular, at either 5x10^10 or 1x10^11 viral particles, delivered as one shot or as two shots spaced 56 days apart. The specificity and breadth of SARS-CoV-2-reactive T cell receptors after Ad26.COV2.S vaccination were assessed by TCRbeta repertoire sequencing. A total of some 30 samples were included in the TCR-sequenced set, comprising around 19 Ad26.COV2.S vaccine recipients, 5 placebo recipients and 8 SARS-CoV-2 convalescent individuals. Trial participants were randomized into five groups of five, in which low-dose or high-dose Ad26.COV2.S was given once or twice, or placebo was given on both occasions. Investigators remained blinded to trial group allocation during experiments and outcome assessment. Study-wide conclusions, independent of this receptor: Vaccine and placebo recipients had similar non-spike TCR breadth, a finding consistent with the vaccine containing only spike. Compared with placebo recipients, Ad26.COV2.S recipients showed higher spike-specific TCR breadth (P = 0.0014). The study was not powered for comparison of responses between vaccine doses or regimens. The authors noted that the TCR breadth and depth analyses may have underestimated total T cell responses. After vaccination, substantial breadth of spike-specific CD8+ and CD4+ T cell responses was reported.

TCRbeta CDR3 regions were sequenced with the immunoSEQ Assay. After extraction, genomic DNA underwent amplification by bias-controlled multiplex PCR, followed by high-throughput sequencing. The authors processed their data as follows. To quantify the absolute abundance of each unique TCRbeta CDR3 region, sequences were collapsed and filtered. Usable DNA was measured by amplifying reference genes present in all nucleated cells, and TCRbeta template counts were normalized to that usable DNA to estimate T cell fraction. Repertoire TCRs were annotated as SARS-CoV-2-specific by exact matching of V gene, CDR3 amino acid sequence and J gene to a known reactive TCR set. The reference SARS-CoV-2 TCR set was derived from MIRA and filtered for enrichment in COVID-19-positive ImmuneCODE repertoires, a step that removed public or cross-reactive TCRs. Drawing on the MIRA antigens, annotated TCRs were analysed further at the level of specific ORF or position within ORF. Depth was the summed frequency of annotated unique rearrangements, while breadth was defined as annotated unique rearrangements over total unique productive rearrangements. Group comparisons of TCR breadth used two-sided Wilcoxon rank-sum tests. Not all clones reach the TCRdb copy of this immuneACCESS table, which keeps in-frame sequences only. Checked studies attribute under half of the gap to unresolved V genes and leave the rest unexplained. V and J calls and clone size are those listed in that table; D and trimming were worked out from the DNA. The sample table records under 600,000 clones; 89% of these occur just once. The top ten hold more than 1.5% of the sample.

Unmatched junction bases come to 10, with V trimmed by 2 bases and J by 8 bases. The CDR3 sequence holds 16 residues, the cysteine and phenylalanine included. The only DNA kept is the CDR3, 48 bases in frame from the first base. CDR1 and CDR2 (KGHSH, LQKENI) derive from the germline V gene. The sample's treatment or condition label, in plain terms: over 15 received Ad26.COV2.S at low or high dose, single or two shots; 5 received placebo; per-sample allocation not given. Repertoires of vaccine and placebo recipients were sequenced from samples taken on day 63 after the first injection. In Cohort 1b, 25 or so adults aged 18-55 years were enrolled at a single site in Boston, USA, between 29 July and 7 August 2020. Ad26.COV2.S was a replication-incompetent adenovirus type 26 vector that expressed a prefusion-stabilized SARS-CoV-2 spike protein derived from the original Wuhan strain.

The input for sequencing was peripheral blood, taken in a trial of Ad26.COV2.S vaccine versus placebo. The sequence was obtained from a person between 18 and 60 years old who received the Ad26.COV2.S COVID-19 vaccine or a placebo. This chain is built from TRBV18 and TRBJ1-4, and 8 junctional nucleotides match TRBD1. The sequenced DNA is TGTGCCAGCTCACCAGCAATCCAGGGGGCCGGAGAAAAACTGTTTTTT. It codes for CASSPAIQGAGEKLFF.